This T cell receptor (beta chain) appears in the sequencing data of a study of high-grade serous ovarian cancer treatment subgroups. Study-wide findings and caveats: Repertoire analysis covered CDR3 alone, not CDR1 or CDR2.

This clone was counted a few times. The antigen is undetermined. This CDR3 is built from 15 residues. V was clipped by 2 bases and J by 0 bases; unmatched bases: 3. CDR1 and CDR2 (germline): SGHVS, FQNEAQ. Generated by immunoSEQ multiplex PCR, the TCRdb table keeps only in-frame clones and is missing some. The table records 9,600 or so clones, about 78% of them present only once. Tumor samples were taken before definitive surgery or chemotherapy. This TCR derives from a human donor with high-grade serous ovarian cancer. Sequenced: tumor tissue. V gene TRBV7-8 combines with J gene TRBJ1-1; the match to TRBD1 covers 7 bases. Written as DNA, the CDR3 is TGTGCCAGCAGCTTAAACAGGGGATTGAACACTGAAGCTTTCTTT. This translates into CASSLNRGLNTEAFF. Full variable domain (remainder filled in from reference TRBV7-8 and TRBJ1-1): GAGVSQSPRYKVAKRGQDVALRCDPISGHVSLFWYQQALGQGPEFLTYFQNEAQLDKSGLPSDRFFAERPEGSVSTLKIQRTQQEDSAVYLCASSLNRGLNTEAFFGQGTRLTVV.